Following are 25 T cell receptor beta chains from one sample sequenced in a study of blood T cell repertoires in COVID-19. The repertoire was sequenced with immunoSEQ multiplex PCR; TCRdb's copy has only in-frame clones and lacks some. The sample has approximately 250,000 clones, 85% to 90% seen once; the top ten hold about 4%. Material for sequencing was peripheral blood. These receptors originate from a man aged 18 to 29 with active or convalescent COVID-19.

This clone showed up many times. CDR3 loop: CASSVGQGSYNEQFF. The CDR3 coding sequence is TGTGCCAGCAGCGTCGGACAGGGCTCCTACAATGAGCAGTTCTTC. V and J are TRBV7-3 and TRBJ2-1; 8 positions agree with TRBD1. From germline, CDR1 is SGHTA and CDR2 FQGTGA. V dropped 5 bases and J dropped 0; count of bases not matched to a gene: 3. The CDR3 covers 15 residues. Full variable domain (missing parts from reference TRBV7-3 and TRBJ2-1): GAGVSQTPSNKVTEKGKYVELRCDPISGHTALYWYRQSLGQGPEFLIYFQGTGAADDSGLPNDRFFAVRPEGSVSTLKIQRTERGDSAVYLCASSVGQGSYNEQFFGPGTRLTVL.

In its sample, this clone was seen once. The CDR3 coding sequence is TGTGCCAGCAGTGAGACACGAACGAAAAATCAGCCCCAGCATTTT. This encodes CASSETRTKNQPQHF. The V call is TRBV6-4, the J call TRBJ1-5, with D unresolved. This CDR3 has 15 amino acids. The V gene lost 3 bases and the J gene lost 4 bases, with 13 bases spanning the gap. CDR1 and CDR2 (germline): MRHNA, SNTAGT.

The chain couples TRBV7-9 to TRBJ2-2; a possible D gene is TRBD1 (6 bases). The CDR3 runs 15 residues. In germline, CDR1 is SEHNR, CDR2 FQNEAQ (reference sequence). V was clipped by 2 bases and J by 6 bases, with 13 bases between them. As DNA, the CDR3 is TGTGCCAGCAGCTTAAGTGACAGGTTGGCCGGGGAGCTGTTTTTT. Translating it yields CASSLSDRLAGELFF.

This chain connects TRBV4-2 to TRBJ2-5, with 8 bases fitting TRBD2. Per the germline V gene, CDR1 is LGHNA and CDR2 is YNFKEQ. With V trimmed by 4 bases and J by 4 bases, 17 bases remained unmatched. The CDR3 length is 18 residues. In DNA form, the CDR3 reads TGTGCCAGCAGCCCTATAGGTCTGTCGGGACGGGGGGGAGAGACCCAGTACTTC. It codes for CASSPIGLSGRGGETQYF.

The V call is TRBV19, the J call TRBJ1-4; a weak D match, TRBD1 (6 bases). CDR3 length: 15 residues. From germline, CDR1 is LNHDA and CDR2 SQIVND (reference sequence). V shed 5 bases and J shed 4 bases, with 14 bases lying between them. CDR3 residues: CASSPLGQRNEKLFF. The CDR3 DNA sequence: TGTGCCAGTAGTCCTCTCGGACAGCGTAATGAAAAACTGTTTTTT.

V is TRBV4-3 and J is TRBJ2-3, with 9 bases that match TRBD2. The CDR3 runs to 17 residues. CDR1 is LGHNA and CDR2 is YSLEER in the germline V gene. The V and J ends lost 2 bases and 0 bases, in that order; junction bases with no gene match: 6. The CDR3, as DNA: TGCGCCAGCAGCCAATGGATAGCGGGAGTAAGCACAGATACGCAGTATTTT. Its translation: CASSQWIAGVSTDTQYF.

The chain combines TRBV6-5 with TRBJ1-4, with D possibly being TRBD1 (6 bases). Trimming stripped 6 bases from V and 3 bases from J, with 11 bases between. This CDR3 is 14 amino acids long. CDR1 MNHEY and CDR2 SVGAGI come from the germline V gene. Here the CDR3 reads CASRGTGSNEKLFF. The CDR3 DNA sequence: TGTGCCAGCAGAGGTACAGGGTCTAATGAAAAACTGTTTTTT.

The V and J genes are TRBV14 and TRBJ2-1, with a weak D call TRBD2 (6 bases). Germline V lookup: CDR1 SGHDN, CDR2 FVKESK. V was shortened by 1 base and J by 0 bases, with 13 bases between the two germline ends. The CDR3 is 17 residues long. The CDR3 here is CASSQVSYGSSYNEQFF. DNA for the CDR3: TGTGCCAGCAGCCAAGTATCCTACGGGAGCTCCTACAATGAGCAGTTCTTC.

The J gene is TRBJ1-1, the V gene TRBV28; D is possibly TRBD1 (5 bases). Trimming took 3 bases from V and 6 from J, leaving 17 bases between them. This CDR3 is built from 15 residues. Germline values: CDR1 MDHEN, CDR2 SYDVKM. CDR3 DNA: TGTGCCAGCAGTTTTGGGGCAGGCGGTTCCCCTGAAGCTTTCTTT. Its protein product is CASSFGAGGSPEAFF.

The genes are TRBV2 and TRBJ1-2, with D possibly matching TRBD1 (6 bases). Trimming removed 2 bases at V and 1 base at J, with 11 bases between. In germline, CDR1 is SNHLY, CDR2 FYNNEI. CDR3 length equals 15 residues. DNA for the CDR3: TGTGCCAGCAGTGAACAGGGGAAGAATAACTATGGCTACACCTTC. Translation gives CASSEQGKNNYGYTF.

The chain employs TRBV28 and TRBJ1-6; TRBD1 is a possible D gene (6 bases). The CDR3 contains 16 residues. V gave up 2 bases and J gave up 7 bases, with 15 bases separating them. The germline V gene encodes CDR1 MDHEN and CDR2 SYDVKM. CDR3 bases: TGTGCCAGCAGTTTACTCCGACCCAGGGGAAATTCACCCCTCCACTTT. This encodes CASSLLRPRGNSPLHF.

The CDR3 is CASSVGGNGNTIYF. The CDR3 region has the DNA TGTGCCAGCAGTGTAGGAGGTAATGGAAACACCATATATTTT. V and J are TRBV2 and TRBJ1-3, with D hard to call. This CDR3 is 14 amino acids long. The germline CDR1 and CDR2 sequences are SNHLY and FYNNEI. V was trimmed by 4 bases and J by 3 bases, leaving 10 bases between them.

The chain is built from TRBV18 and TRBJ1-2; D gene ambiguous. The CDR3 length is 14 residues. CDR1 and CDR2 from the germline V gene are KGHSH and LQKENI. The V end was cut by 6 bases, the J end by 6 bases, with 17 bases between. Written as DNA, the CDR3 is TGTGCCAGCTCGCACTATTCCCCTGAGGATGGCTACACCTTC. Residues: CASSHYSPEDGYTF.

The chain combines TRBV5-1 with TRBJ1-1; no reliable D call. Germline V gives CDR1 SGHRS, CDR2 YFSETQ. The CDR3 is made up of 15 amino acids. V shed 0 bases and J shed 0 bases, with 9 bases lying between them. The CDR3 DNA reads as TGCGCCAGCAGCTTGGTCGAGGGCGTGAACACTGAAGCTTTCTTT. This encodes CASSLVEGVNTEAFF.

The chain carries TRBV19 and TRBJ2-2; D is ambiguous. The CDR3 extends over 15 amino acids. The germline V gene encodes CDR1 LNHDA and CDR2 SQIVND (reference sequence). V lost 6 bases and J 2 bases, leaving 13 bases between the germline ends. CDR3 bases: TGTGCCAGTAGCCAGAATCAGGTCAACACCGGGGAGCTGTTTTTT. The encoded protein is CASSQNQVNTGELFF.

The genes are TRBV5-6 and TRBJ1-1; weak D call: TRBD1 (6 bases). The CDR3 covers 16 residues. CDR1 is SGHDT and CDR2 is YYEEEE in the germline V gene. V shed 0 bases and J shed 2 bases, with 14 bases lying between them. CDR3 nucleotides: TGTGCCAGCAGCTTGGGCTACAGGGACCCAAACACTGAAGCTTTCTTT. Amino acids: CASSLGYRDPNTEAFF. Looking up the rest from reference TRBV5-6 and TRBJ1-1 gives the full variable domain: DAGVTQSPTHLIKTRGQQVTLRCSPKSGHDTVSWYQQALGQGPQFIFQYYEEEERQRGNFPDRFSGHQFPNYSSELNVNALLLGDSALYLCASSLGYRDPNTEAFFGQGTRLTVV.

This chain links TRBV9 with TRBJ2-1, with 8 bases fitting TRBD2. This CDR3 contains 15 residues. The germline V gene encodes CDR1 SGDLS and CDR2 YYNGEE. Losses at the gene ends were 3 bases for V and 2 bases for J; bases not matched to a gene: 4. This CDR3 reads CASSEDGGAYNEQFF. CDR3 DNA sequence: TGTGCCAGCAGCGAGGACGGGGGGGCCTACAATGAGCAGTTCTTC.

Here the CDR3 DNA reads TGTGCCAGCAGCGTCCGGGATTATTCAAATTCAAAACATTACAATGAGCAGTTCTTC. Translating gives CASSVRDYSNSKHYNEQFF. This chain links TRBV9 with TRBJ2-1, with D possibly matching TRBD2 (5 bases). In germline, CDR1 is SGDLS, CDR2 YYNGEE. Trimming left V 2 bases short and J 4 bases short, with 25 bases between. CDR3 length equals 19 residues. The variable domain in full, with the rest retrieved from reference TRBV9 and TRBJ2-1, is DSGVTQTPKHLITATGQRVTLRCSPRSGDLSVYWYQQSLDQGLQFLIQYYNGEERAKGNILERFSAQQFPDLHSELNLSSLELGDSALYFCASSVRDYSNSKHYNEQFFGPGTRLTVL.

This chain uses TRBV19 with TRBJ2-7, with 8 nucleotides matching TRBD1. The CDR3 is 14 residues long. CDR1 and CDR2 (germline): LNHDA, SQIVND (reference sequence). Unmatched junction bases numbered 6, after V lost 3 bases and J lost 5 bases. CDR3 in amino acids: CASSMTGEINEQYF. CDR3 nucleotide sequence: TGTGCCAGTAGTATGACAGGGGAGATCAACGAGCAGTACTTC.

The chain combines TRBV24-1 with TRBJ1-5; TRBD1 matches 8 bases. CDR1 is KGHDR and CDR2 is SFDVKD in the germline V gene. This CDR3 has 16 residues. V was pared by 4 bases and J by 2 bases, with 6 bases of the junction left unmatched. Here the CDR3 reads CATSDPGQGGNQPQHF. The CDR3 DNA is TGTGCCACCAGTGACCCTGGACAGGGTGGCAATCAGCCCCAGCATTTT.

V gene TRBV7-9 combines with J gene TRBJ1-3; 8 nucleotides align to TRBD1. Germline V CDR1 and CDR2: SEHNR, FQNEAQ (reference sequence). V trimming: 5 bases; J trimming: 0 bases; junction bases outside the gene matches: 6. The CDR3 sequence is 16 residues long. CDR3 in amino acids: CASSPRDRISGNTIYF. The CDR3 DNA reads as TGTGCCAGCAGCCCCCGGGACAGGATCTCTGGAAACACCATATATTTT.

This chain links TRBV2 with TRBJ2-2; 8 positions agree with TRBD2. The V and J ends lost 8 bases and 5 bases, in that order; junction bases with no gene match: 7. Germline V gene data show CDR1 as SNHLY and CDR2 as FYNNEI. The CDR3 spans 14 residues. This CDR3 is CASYRGGDTGELFF. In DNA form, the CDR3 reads TGTGCCAGCTATCGGGGGGGCGATACCGGGGAGCTGTTTTTT. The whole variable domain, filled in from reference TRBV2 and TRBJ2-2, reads EPEVTQTPSHQVTQMGQEVILRCVPISNHLYFYWYRQILGQKVEFLVSFYNNEISEKSEIFDDQFSVERPDGSNFTLKIRSTKLEDSAMYFCASYRGGDTGELFFGEGSRLTVL.

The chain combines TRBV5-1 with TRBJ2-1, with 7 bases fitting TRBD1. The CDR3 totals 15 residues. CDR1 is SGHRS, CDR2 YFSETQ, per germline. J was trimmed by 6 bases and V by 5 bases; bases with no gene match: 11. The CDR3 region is CASSYDRDNSNEQFF. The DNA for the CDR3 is TGCGCCAGCAGTTATGACAGGGATAACAGCAATGAGCAGTTCTTC.

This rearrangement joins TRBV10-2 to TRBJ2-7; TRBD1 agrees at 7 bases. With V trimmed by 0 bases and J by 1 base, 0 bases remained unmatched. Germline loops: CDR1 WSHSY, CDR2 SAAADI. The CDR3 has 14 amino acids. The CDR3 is CASSESGQSYEQYF. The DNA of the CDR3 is TGCGCCAGCAGTGAGTCGGGACAGTCCTACGAGCAGTACTTC.

CDR3 amino acids: CASSDPQQGRTEAFF. The CDR3 DNA is TGTGCCAGCAGTGACCCTCAACAGGGGAGGACTGAAGCTTTCTTT. The V call is TRBV25-1, the J call TRBJ1-1; 7 nucleotides align to TRBD1. The CDR3 has 15 residues. Germline-derived CDR1 and CDR2 are MGHDK and SYGVNS. Trimming removed 3 bases from V and 5 bases from J; junction bases left unmatched: 9.